The rows below give T cell receptor beta chains drawn from one sample of a study of blood T cell repertoires in COVID-19. This table comes from immunoSEQ multiplex PCR, and its TCRdb copy is limited to in-frame clones, with some not included. The table records 200,000 to 300,000 clones, roughly 90% of them present only once. Source material: peripheral blood. The receptor set was obtained from a man aged 25-45 years with active or convalescent COVID-19. Each CDR3 is given with its conserved first and last residue.

j_gene,v_gene,CDR3aa
TRBJ1-2,TRBV10-3,CAISGGSYGYTF
TRBJ1-4,TRBV6-5,CASSYSDRGGEKLFF
TRBJ2-7,TRBV7-9,CASSFRDSRGEQYF
TRBJ1-1,TRBV6-5,CASSTGQGNTEAFF
TRBJ2-3,TRBV14,CASSQRSWAGTDTQYF
TRBJ1-1,TRBV5-8,CASSQTGGNTEAFF
TRBJ1-2,TRBV9,CASSLLTGDKDYGYTF
TRBJ1-2,TRBV7-9,CASSLATGEPYGYTF
TRBJ2-6,TRBV7-9,CASSRGTGVRGANVLTF
TRBJ1-1,TRBV7-8,CASSLGDSGTEAFF
TRBJ1-2,TRBV25-1,CASSESGQGVFNYGYTF
TRBJ2-2,TRBV5-4,CASRAGSTGGTGELFF
TRBJ1-2,TRBV25-1,CASSGADRDYGYTF
TRBJ2-7,TRBV15,CATSRDPAYEQYF
TRBJ2-7,TRBV19,CASSIQAAYEQYF
TRBJ1-1,TRBV6-5,CASRPRGARDTEAFF
TRBJ2-5,TRBV6-5,CASSSPGGETQYF